A selection of T cell receptor beta chains follows, all from one sample in a study of cytomegalovirus exposure and HLA in healthy donors. Assay used: immunoSEQ multiplex PCR; TCRdb lists only in-frame clones, some missing. There are roughly 120,000 clones in the sample; about four fifths occur only once, and 2.5% to 3.5% lies in the top ten. The sample was PBMCs. Source of these receptors: a woman between 18 and 29 years old in good health and CMV-seropositive. Each CDR3 is given with its conserved first and last residue. The D gene is left open where the match is weak. Expanded clones are given a class, and other clones once, few, many or no size at all.

J: TRBJ2-7; size: few; V: TRBV5-4; D: -; CDR3: CASSLGRGEQYF; DNA: TGTGCCAGCAGCTTGGGCCGAGGCGAGCAGTACTTC
J: TRBJ2-7; size: -; V: TRBV6-4; D: -; CDR3: CASSDFGTAERTYEQYF; DNA: TGTGCCAGCAGTGACTTCGGTACGGCGGAGAGGACCTACGAGCAGTACTTC
J: TRBJ2-1; size: -; V: TRBV30; D: TRBD2; CDR3: CAWSRGSFDEQFF; DNA: TGTGCCTGGAGCCGCGGGAGCTTCGATGAGCAGTTCTTC
J: TRBJ2-1; size: -; V: TRBV9; D: -; CDR3: CASSVEIGRAYEQFF; DNA: TGTGCCAGCAGCGTAGAAATCGGCAGGGCGTATGAGCAGTTCTTC
J: TRBJ2-1; size: -; V: TRBV6-4; D: TRBD2; CDR3: CASSLAVLYNEQFF; DNA: TGTGCCAGCAGTCTAGCGGTTCTCTACAATGAGCAGTTCTTC
J: TRBJ2-2; size: few; V: TRBV9; D: TRBD2; CDR3: CASSAGLAGEAGELFF; DNA: TGTGCCAGCAGCGCAGGACTAGCGGGAGAAGCCGGGGAGCTGTTTTTT
J: TRBJ2-7; size: -; V: TRBV7-2; D: TRBD1; CDR3: CASSLLTGGFYEQYF; DNA: TGTGCCAGCAGCCTACTGACAGGGGGCTTCTACGAGCAGTACTTC
J: TRBJ1-2; size: -; V: TRBV15; D: -; CDR3: CATSRDGANYGYTF; DNA: TGTGCCACCAGCAGAGATGGGGCAAACTATGGCTACACCTTC
J: TRBJ2-3; size: -; V: TRBV6-6; D: -; CDR3: CASSQSGPGGADTQYF; DNA: TGTGCCAGCAGCCAAAGCGGGCCAGGAGGGGCAGATACGCAGTATTTT
J: TRBJ1-6; size: -; V: TRBV4-1; D: TRBD1; CDR3: CASSQGGTGGSPLHF; DNA: TGCGCCAGCAGCCAAGGAGGGACAGGAGGCTCACCCCTCCACTTT
J: TRBJ1-1; size: -; V: TRBV5-1; D: -; CDR3: CASRSTGMNTEAFF; DNA: TGCGCCAGCAGGTCTACAGGGATGAACACTGAAGCTTTCTTT
J: TRBJ2-3; size: few; V: TRBV15; D: -; CDR3: CATSTYREGTDTQYF; DNA: TGTGCCACCAGCACCTACAGGGAGGGGACAGATACGCAGTATTTT
J: TRBJ1-1; size: few; V: TRBV30; D: TRBD1; CDR3: CAWSVGTLRDRGGNTEAFF; DNA: TGTGCCTGGAGTGTGGGGACGCTCCGGGACAGGGGAGGGAACACTGAAGCTTTCTTT
J: TRBJ1-1; size: -; V: TRBV6-1; D: -; CDR3: CASSERGDAEAFF; DNA: TGTGCCAGCAGTGAACGGGGGGACGCTGAAGCTTTCTTT
J: TRBJ2-1; size: -; V: TRBV20-1; D: -; CDR3: CSARTRGEQFF; DNA: TGCAGTGCTAGAACCCGAGGGGAGCAGTTCTTC
J: TRBJ1-4; size: -; V: TRBV7-7; D: TRBD1; CDR3: CASSPGGTGEKLFF; DNA: TGTGCTAGCAGCCCAGGGGGGACAGGAGAAAAACTGTTTTTT
J: TRBJ1-3; size: few; V: TRBV9; D: -; CDR3: CASSSAGSGNTIYF; DNA: TGTGCCAGCAGCTCCGCAGGCTCTGGAAACACCATATATTTT
J: TRBJ1-5; size: few; V: TRBV28; D: -; CDR3: CASSPSRGAGAIRFSNQPQHF; DNA: TGTGCCAGCAGCCCAAGTCGGGGAGCAGGGGCCATCCGCTTTTCCAATCAGCCCCAGCATTTT
J: TRBJ1-5; size: -; V: TRBV15; D: -; CDR3: CATSRGGLKGPNQPQHF; DNA: TGTGCCACCAGCAGAGGGGGACTAAAGGGCCCTAATCAGCCCCAGCATTTT
J: TRBJ1-1; size: medium-sized; V: TRBV4-1; D: -; CDR3: CASSQDSYRVNTEAFF; DNA: TGCGCCAGCAGCCAAGACTCCTACCGGGTAAACACTGAAGCTTTCTTT
J: TRBJ1-5; size: -; V: TRBV30; D: -; CDR3: CAWSGTTGNQPQHF; DNA: TGTGCCTGGAGTGGAACTACAGGGAACCAGCCCCAGCATTTT
J: TRBJ2-3; size: -; V: TRBV18; D: TRBD2; CDR3: CASSQPARLARSTDTQYF; DNA: TGTGCCAGCTCACAACCTGCGCGACTAGCCAGGAGTACAGATACGCAGTATTTT
J: TRBJ2-7; size: -; V: TRBV7-8; D: TRBD2; CDR3: CASSARSSSGSGRAYEQYF; DNA: TGTGCCAGCAGCGCCCGCTCCTCATCAGGTAGCGGGAGGGCCTACGAGCAGTACTTC
J: TRBJ1-5; size: -; V: TRBV21-1; D: -; CDR3: CASSKEGRAGRCSNQPQHF; DNA: TGTGCCAGCAGCAAAGAAGGTAGGGCAGGGCGGTGTAGCAATCAGCCCCAGCATTTT
J: TRBJ1-5; size: once; V: TRBV28; D: -; CDR3: CASTQAAHRPQHF; DNA: TGTGCCAGCACCCAAGCGGCCCACAGGCCCCAGCATTTT
J: TRBJ2-7; size: few; V: TRBV11-3; D: TRBD1; CDR3: CASTNTGGYEQYF; DNA: TGTGCCAGTACAAATACAGGGGGGTACGAGCAGTACTTC
J: TRBJ2-1; size: -; V: TRBV7-3; D: TRBD2; CDR3: CASSSGLAGYNEQFF; DNA: TGTGCCAGCAGCTCTGGATTAGCGGGCTACAATGAGCAGTTCTTC
J: TRBJ2-1; size: -; V: TRBV7-9; D: TRBD2; CDR3: CASSLWKESGSLWNEQFF; DNA: TGTGCCAGCAGCTTATGGAAAGAGAGCGGGAGTCTATGGAATGAGCAGTTCTTC
J: TRBJ2-5; size: -; V: TRBV5-5; D: -; CDR3: CASSFISVGFQETQYF; DNA: TGTGCCAGCAGCTTTATTAGTGTGGGCTTCCAAGAGACCCAGTACTTC
J: TRBJ2-6; size: -; V: TRBV7-9; D: TRBD1; CDR3: CASSLALWTGSSGANVLTF; DNA: TGTGCCAGCAGCTTAGCCCTTTGGACAGGGAGCTCTGGGGCCAACGTCCTGACTTTC
J: TRBJ2-5; size: once; V: TRBV5-6; D: TRBD1; CDR3: CASSPGQGGGETQYF; DNA: TGTGCCAGCAGTCCGGGACAGGGTGGAGGAGAGACCCAGTACTTC
J: TRBJ2-5; size: -; V: TRBV4-1; D: -; CDR3: CASSHDFDRSTQYF; DNA: TGCGCCAGCAGCCATGACTTCGACAGGTCAACCCAGTACTTC
J: TRBJ2-7; size: -; V: TRBV25-1; D: TRBD1; CDR3: CASSESDRGVSYEQYF; DNA: TGTGCCAGCAGTGAATCTGACAGGGGGGTCTCCTACGAGCAGTACTTC
J: TRBJ2-5; size: -; V: TRBV10-3; D: TRBD2; CDR3: CAITRGLGVAGQETQYF; DNA: TGTGCCATCACGCGAGGGCTCGGGGTAGCGGGGCAAGAGACCCAGTACTTC
J: TRBJ2-1; size: few; V: TRBV6-5; D: -; CDR3: CASSRDSYNEQFF; DNA: TGTGCCAGCAGCCGGGACTCCTACAATGAGCAGTTCTTC
J: TRBJ2-5; size: few; V: TRBV6-6; D: -; CDR3: CASSYSGGVQETQYF; DNA: TGTGCCAGCAGTTACTCCGGAGGGGTCCAAGAGACCCAGTACTTC
J: TRBJ2-6; size: -; V: TRBV10-1; D: -; CDR3: CASSSSGANVLTF; DNA: TGCGCCAGCAGCAGCTCTGGGGCCAACGTCCTGACTTTC
J: TRBJ2-7; size: -; V: TRBV27; D: TRBD2; CDR3: CASSLGGGRLKPPQQYF; DNA: TGTGCCAGCAGTTTAGGGGGGGGGAGGCTTAAACCTCCTCAGCAGTACTTC
J: TRBJ2-5; size: once; V: TRBV5-4; D: TRBD2; CDR3: CASSLVVAGQETQYF; DNA: TGTGCCAGCAGCTTGGTAGTAGCGGGACAAGAGACCCAGTACTTC
J: TRBJ2-3; size: -; V: TRBV28; D: TRBD2; CDR3: CASSFPSLTAAGWDDTQYF; DNA: TGTGCCAGCAGCTTTCCCTCCTTAACCGCAGCGGGATGGGATGATACGCAGTATTTT
J: TRBJ2-3; size: -; V: TRBV5-4; D: -; CDR3: CASSPDGPRGDTQYF; DNA: TGTGCCAGCAGCCCAGACGGCCCCCGGGGAGATACGCAGTATTTT
J: TRBJ1-1; size: -; V: TRBV18; D: TRBD1; CDR3: CASSPRQGDFSEAFF; DNA: TGTGCCAGCTCACCCCGACAGGGGGATTTTTCAGAAGCTTTCTTT
J: TRBJ2-7; size: once; V: TRBV21-1; D: -; CDR3: CASSKGGEGPPYEQYF; DNA: TGTGCCAGCAGCAAAGGCGGAGAGGGCCCTCCCTACGAGCAGTACTTC
J: TRBJ2-1; size: -; V: TRBV13; D: -; CDR3: CASSFSPGLIDEQFF; DNA: TGTGCCAGCAGCTTTTCCCCGGGTCTTATCGATGAGCAGTTCTTC
J: TRBJ2-7; size: -; V: TRBV7-9; D: TRBD1; CDR3: CASSPAGQGSYEQYF; DNA: TGTGCCAGCAGCCCGGCGGGACAGGGCTCCTACGAGCAGTACTTC